There are a few counts of the clone carrying this TCR beta chain. The antigen is not known. This record belongs to a study of T-cell memory formation after mild COVID-19. The study's findings and limits: Pre-infection memory harbored some responding clones, suggesting cross-reactive memory joined. CD8+ contracting clones occupied EMRA, while CD4+ ones occupied mainly CM and EM.

CDR1 is SGHNT, CDR2 YYREEE, per germline (reference sequence). The junction had 7 bases not matched to a gene; V was cut back by 4 bases and J by 7 bases. The CDR3 extends over 15 amino acids. TCRdb used MiXCR to reprocess the 5' RACE reads, holding one entry per CDR3 protein. The sample holds nearly 250,000 distinct CDR3 sequences, 15% seen once. V and J are TRBV5-4 and TRBJ2-1; 11 nucleotides agree with TRBD2. This TCR derives from an adult woman who had mild COVID-19 (a few samples of this study predate the infection). Cell type and time point are not known. Sequencing was performed on PBMCs or a T cell subset sorted from them (not recorded which). CDR3 nucleotides: TGTGCCAGCAGCCCCACTAGCGGGAGAGGTAATGAGCAGTTCTTC. Translation gives CASSPTSGRGNEQFF.